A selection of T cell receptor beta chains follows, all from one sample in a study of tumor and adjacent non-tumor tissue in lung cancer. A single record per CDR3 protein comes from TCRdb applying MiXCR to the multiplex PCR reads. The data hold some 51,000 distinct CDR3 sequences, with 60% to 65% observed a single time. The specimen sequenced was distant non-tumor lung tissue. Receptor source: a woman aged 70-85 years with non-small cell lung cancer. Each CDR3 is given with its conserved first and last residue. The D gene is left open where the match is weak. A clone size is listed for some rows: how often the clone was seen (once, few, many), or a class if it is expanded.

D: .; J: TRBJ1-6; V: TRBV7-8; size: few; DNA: TGTGCCAGCTCAGTGGGGAGCTCCTATAATTCACCTCTCCACTTT; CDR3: CASSVGSSYNSPLHF
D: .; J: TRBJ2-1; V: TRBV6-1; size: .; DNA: TGTACCAGCAGTCTCGACAGGAGCAGCTACAATGAGCAGTTCTTC; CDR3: CTSSLDRSSYNEQFF
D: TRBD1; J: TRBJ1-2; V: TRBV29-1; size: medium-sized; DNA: TGCAGCGTTCAACCACAGGGGCAGTACTATGGCTACACCTTC; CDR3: CSVQPQGQYYGYTF
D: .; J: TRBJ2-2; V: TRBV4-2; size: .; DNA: TGTACCAGCAGCCAAGATTGGACCACGAACACCGGGGAGTTGCTTTTT; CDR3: CTSSQDWTTNTGELLF
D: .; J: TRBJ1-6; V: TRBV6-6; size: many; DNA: TGTGCCAGCAGTTACGGGGGGGGAAGAAATTCACCCCTCCACTTT; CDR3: CASSYGGGRNSPLHF
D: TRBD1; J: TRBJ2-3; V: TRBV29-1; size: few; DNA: TGCGGCGTCGGGACAGTTAACAATCAGCCCCAGTATTTT; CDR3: CGVGTVNNQPQYF
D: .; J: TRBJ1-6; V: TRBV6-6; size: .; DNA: TGTGGCAGCACCCCACGGGGGGAAGGATCATCCCTCCACTTT; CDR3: CGSTPRGEGSSLHF
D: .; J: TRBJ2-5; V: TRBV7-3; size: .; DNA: TGTGCCAGCAGCTTATGGGTCGACCCCGGGGAGACCCAGTACTTC; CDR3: CASSLWVDPGETQYF
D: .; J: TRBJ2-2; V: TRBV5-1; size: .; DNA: TGCGCCAGCAGCTTACAGGGCACCGGGAAGATGTTTTTT; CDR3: CASSLQGTGKMFF
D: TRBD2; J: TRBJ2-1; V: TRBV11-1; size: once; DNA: TGTGCCAGAAGCTCCCACTTAGCGGGAGGTTCCTTCAATGAGCAGCTCTTC; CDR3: CARSSHLAGGSFNEQLF
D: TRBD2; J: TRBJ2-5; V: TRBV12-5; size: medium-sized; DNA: TGTGCTAGTGGTTTCGGGGGAGGGCCCCGGGAGACCCAGTACTTC; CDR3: CASGFGGGPRETQYF
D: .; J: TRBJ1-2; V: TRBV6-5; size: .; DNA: TGTGCCAGTAGACAAGGGGTATTAGGCTACACCTTC; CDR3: CASRQGVLGYTF
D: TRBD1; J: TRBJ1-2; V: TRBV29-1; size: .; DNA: TGCAGCGTTCAACAAGACATCCCGGGACAGGGAACCTATGGCCACACCTTC; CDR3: CSVQQDIPGQGTYGHTF
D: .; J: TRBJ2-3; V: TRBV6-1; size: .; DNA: TGTGCCAGCGGTGTCCCGGTCACAGATAAGCAGTATTTT; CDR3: CASGVPVTDKQYF
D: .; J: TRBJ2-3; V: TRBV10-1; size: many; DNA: TGCGCCAGCAGTGAGACGGTGGGAAGCACAGATACGCAGTATTTT; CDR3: CASSETVGSTDTQYF
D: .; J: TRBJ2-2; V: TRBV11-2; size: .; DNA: TGTGCCAGCAGCGTCTGGGGGACGGCGGAGCTGTTTTTT; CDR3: CASSVWGTAELFF
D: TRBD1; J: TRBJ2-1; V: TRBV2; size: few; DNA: TGTGCCAGCAGTCCACCGGGACAGGGTGTTAATGAGCAGTTCTTC; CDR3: CASSPPGQGVNEQFF
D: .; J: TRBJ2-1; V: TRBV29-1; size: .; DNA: TGCAGAGTAAAACGGCAGCGCATAAATGAGCGGTTCTTC; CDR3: CRVKRQRINERFF
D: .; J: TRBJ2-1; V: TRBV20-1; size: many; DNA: TGCAGTGCTAGCGGAGGGGCCGGAGGGGTCGATGAGCAGTTCTTC; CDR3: CSASGGAGGVDEQFF
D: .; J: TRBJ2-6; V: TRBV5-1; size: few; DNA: TGCGCCAGCAGCTTGGTAGGGTCCGGGGCCAACGTCCTGACTTTC; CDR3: CASSLVGSGANVLTF
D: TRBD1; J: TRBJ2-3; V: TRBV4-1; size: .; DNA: TGCGCCAGCAGCCAAGGCCATCTCCGGGACAGGGCCGTGTATACGCAGTATTTT; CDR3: CASSQGHLRDRAVYTQYF
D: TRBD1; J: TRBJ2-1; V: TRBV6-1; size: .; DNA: TGTTCCAGCTTGAAGGTTACAGGGGGGTTCTCCTATAATGAGCAGTTCTTC; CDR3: CSSLKVTGGFSYNEQFF
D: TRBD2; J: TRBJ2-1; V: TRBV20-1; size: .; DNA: TGCAGTGCTAGTGACCGAACTAGCGGGAGCCCCTACAATGAGCAGTTCTTC; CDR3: CSASDRTSGSPYNEQFF
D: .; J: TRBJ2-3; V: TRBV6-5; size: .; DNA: TGTGCCAGCAGTTACTCGTTTATGAACACGGATACGGAATATTTT; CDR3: CASSYSFMNTDTEYF
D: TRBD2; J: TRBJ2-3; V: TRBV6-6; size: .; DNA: TGTGCCAGCAGTTACTTGCGGGAGAAGAATACGCGGTATTTT; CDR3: CASSYLREKNTRYF
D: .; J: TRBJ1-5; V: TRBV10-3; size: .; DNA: TGTGCCATCATTGCCTACCGGGACAAAAATCAGCCTCAGCATTTT; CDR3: CAIIAYRDKNQPQHF
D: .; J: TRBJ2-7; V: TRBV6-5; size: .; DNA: TGTGCCAGCACGGCCGCAGCGACCCGCGAGCAGTACTTC; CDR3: CASTAAATREQYF
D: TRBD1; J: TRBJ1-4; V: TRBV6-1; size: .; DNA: TGCGCCAGCAGTAATAACAGGGGGAGGAGTGAAAAACTGTTGTTT; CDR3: CASSNNRGRSEKLLF
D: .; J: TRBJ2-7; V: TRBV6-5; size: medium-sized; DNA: TGTGCCAGCAGTTACCTCGGCATGAACTACGAGCAGTACTTC; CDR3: CASSYLGMNYEQYF
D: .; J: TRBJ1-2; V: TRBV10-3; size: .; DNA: TGTGCCATCAGTCCCGGGATAGACTATGGATACACCTTC; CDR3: CAISPGIDYGYTF
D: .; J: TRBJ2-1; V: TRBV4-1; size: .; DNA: TGCGCCAGCAGCCAGAGGGGCCTACCGCAATTCTTC; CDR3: CASSQRGLPQFF
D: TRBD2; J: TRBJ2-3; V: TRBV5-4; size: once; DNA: TGTGTCAGCAGCTTGGGGGGGAGCGGGAGGTTCACAGATACGCAGTATTTT; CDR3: CVSSLGGSGRFTDTQYF
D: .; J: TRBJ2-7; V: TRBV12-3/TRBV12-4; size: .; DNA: TGTGCGAGCAGTCCGGGCCGCGCCAACGAGCAGTACTTC; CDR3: CASSPGRANEQYF
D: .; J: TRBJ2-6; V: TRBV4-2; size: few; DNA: TGTGCCAGCAGCCAAGAATTTCCAGTCGACGGGACCAACGTTCTGACTTTC; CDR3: CASSQEFPVDGTNVLTF
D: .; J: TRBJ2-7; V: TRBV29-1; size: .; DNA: TGCAGCGTCCGCGAGCTGGGGGCGTTCACCTACGAGCGGTACTTC; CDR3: CSVRELGAFTYERYF
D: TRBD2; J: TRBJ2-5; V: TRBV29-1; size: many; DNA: TGCAGCGTTAGACTAGCTCAAGAGACCCAGTACTTC; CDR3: CSVRLAQETQYF
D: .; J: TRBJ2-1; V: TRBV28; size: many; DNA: TGTGCCAGCAGTTTCGATGGAGGTCAGTTCTTC; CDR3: CASSFDGGQFF
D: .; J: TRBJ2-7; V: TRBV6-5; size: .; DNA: TGTGCCAGCAGTACCACTTGCGGCTACGAACAGTACTTC; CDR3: CASSTTCGYEQYF
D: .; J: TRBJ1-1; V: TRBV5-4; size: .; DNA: TGTGCCAACAGCTTGGGAGTCACTGAAGCTCTCTTT; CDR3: CANSLGVTEALF
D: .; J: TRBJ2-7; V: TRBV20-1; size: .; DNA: TGCAGTGCTAGGGTCCCTAGCGCCTACGTGCAGTACTTC; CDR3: CSARVPSAYVQYF
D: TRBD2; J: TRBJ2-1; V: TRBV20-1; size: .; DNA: TGCAGTGCTCTCGGACTAGCGGAAAGCTCCTACAATGAGCGGTTCTTC; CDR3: CSALGLAESSYNERFF